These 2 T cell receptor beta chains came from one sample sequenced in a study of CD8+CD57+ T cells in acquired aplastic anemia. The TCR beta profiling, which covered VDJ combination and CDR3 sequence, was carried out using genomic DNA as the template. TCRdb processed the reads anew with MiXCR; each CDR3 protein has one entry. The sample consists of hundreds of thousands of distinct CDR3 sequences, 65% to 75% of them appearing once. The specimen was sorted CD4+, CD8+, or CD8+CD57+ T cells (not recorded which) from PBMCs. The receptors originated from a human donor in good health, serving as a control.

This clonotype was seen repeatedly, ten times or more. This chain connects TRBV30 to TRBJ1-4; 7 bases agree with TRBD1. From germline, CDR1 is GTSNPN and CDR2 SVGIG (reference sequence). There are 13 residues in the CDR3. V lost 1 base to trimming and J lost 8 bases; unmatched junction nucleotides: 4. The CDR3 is CAWSATTGEKLFF. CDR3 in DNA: TGTGCCTGGAGTGCCACGACAGGGGAAAAACTGTTTTTT.

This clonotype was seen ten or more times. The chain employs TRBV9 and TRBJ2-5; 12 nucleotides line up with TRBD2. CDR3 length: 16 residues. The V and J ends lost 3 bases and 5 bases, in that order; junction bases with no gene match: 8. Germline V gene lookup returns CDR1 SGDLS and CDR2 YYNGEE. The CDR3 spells CASSGTSGVWWETQYF. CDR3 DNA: TGTGCCAGCAGCGGGACTAGCGGGGTATGGTGGGAGACCCAGTACTTC.